This passage covers 27 T cell receptor beta chains from one sample sequenced in a study of shared clonotypes between healthy human individuals. Using immunoSEQ multiplex PCR, the repertoire was profiled, and TCRdb retains in-frame clones only, with some absent. The table includes 300,000 to 400,000 clones, roughly 70% detected once. Sequencing used memory CD4+ T cells sorted from blood. Documented subset: CD45RA-negative fraction. These receptors all stem from a man aged 25 to 45 in good health.

The J gene is TRBJ2-7, the V gene TRBV11-2; D ambiguous. V was clipped by 4 bases and J by 2 bases, with 15 bases between them. Germline lookup yields CDR1 SGHAT and CDR2 FQNNGV. CDR3 size: 15 residues. CDR3 protein: CASSSLGSLTYEQYF. In DNA form, the CDR3 reads TGTGCCAGCAGCTCCCTGGGGTCTCTGACCTACGAGCAGTACTTC.

This clone was seen a single time. The chain recombines TRBV28 with TRBJ2-7; no firm D call. The CDR3 extends over 16 amino acids. Germline V gives CDR1 MDHEN, CDR2 SYDVKM. V dropped 6 bases and J dropped 0 bases, with 18 bases sitting between them. The CDR3 sequence is CASSRWSLKSSYEQYF. As DNA, the CDR3 is TGTGCCAGCAGCCGATGGAGTCTTAAGAGCTCCTACGAGCAGTACTTC.

The chain recombines TRBV19 with TRBJ2-1; D remains ambiguous. CDR3 length: 15 residues. The V and J ends lost 1 base and 0 bases respectively, with 7 bases between them. The germline V gene has CDR1 LNHDA and CDR2 SQIVND (reference sequence). CDR3 residues: CASSIVASSYNEQFF. CDR3 DNA: TGTGCCAGTAGTATAGTCGCAAGCTCCTACAATGAGCAGTTCTTC. The variable domain in full, completed from reference TRBV19 and TRBJ2-1, reads DGGITQSPKYLFRKEGQNVTLSCEQNLNHDAMYWYRQDPGQGLRLIYYSQIVNDFQKGDIAEGYSVSREKKESFPLTVTSAQKNPTAFYLCASSIVASSYNEQFFGPGTRLTVL.

The chain links TRBV6-6 to TRBJ2-1, with 8 bases lining up with TRBD2. The germline CDR1 and CDR2 sequences are MNHNY and SVGAGI (reference sequence). V shed 10 bases and J 8 bases; nucleotides not matched to a gene: 13. This CDR3 region has 14 residues. Written as DNA, the CDR3 is TGTGCCACCCGAACCGGGACTAGGGATGATGAGCAGTTCTTC. It encodes CATRTGTRDDEQFF.

The chain has TRBV4-2 and TRBJ2-2; D possibly corresponds to TRBD2 (6 bases). The CDR3 totals 17 residues. V was shortened by 6 bases and J by 0 bases, with 17 bases between the two germline ends. Germline-derived CDR1 and CDR2 are LGHNA and YNFKEQ. CDR3 in amino acids: CASSEDRDSSNTGELFF. The CDR3 DNA follows: TGTGCCAGCAGTGAAGACCGGGACTCATCGAACACCGGGGAGCTGTTTTTT.

This clone was counted between two and nine times. V usage is TRBV29-1 and J usage is TRBJ2-1; D uncertain. The CDR3 is made up of 13 amino acids. Germline V gene data show CDR1 as SQVTM and CDR2 as ANQGSEA. Trimming shortened V by 6 bases and J by 4 bases, and 13 bases separated the two germline ends. CDR3 amino acids: CSVAASIYNEQFF. Here the CDR3 DNA reads TGCAGCGTAGCCGCCTCCATTTACAATGAGCAGTTCTTC.

The chain links TRBV6-1 to TRBJ2-3, with 16 bases identical to TRBD2. The CDR3 covers 20 residues. Unmatched junction bases numbered 11, after V lost 2 bases and J lost 3 bases. Per the germline V gene, CDR1 is MNHNS and CDR2 is SASEGT. CDR3 sequence reads: CASSETSPGLAGGPTDTQYF. DNA of the CDR3: TGTGCCAGCAGTGAAACATCGCCGGGACTAGCGGGAGGGCCTACAGATACGCAGTATTTT.

V and J are TRBV2 and TRBJ2-2, with D unresolved. The CDR3 length is 13 residues. Germline V gene data show CDR1 as SNHLY and CDR2 as FYNNEI. Trimming took 6 bases from V and 4 from J, leaving 9 bases between them. In nucleotides, the CDR3 is TGTGCCAGCAGGAGCATGGGCACCGGGGAGCTGTTTTTT. This sequence encodes CASRSMGTGELFF.

The chain links TRBV5-4 to TRBJ2-2; D unclear. CDR1 is SGHNT and CDR2 is YYREEE in the germline V gene (reference sequence). CDR3 length equals 14 residues. Trimming shortened V by 2 bases and J by 3 bases, and 8 bases separated the two germline ends. The chain's CDR3 is CASSFQWDTGELFF. In DNA, the CDR3 is TGTGCCAGCAGCTTTCAGTGGGACACCGGGGAGCTGTTTTTT.

The chain joins TRBV7-6 to TRBJ1-1, with D perhaps matching TRBD1 (5 bases). V gave up 4 bases and J gave up 9 bases, with 15 bases separating them. Looked up from germline, CDR1 is SGHVS and CDR2 is FNYEAQ. The CDR3 consists of 13 residues. The CDR3 reads CASSSYGASKAFF. CDR3 bases: TGTGCCAGCAGCTCCTATGGGGCCTCGAAAGCTTTCTTT.

This chain links TRBV7-9 with TRBJ2-1, with 11 bases aligning to TRBD2. CDR3 length: 18 amino acids. V lost 9 bases and J lost 0; bases outside the gene matches: 13. Germline loops: CDR1 SEHNR, CDR2 FQNEAQ (reference sequence). Here the CDR3 DNA reads TGTGCCAGTGTCGGGGCTAGCGGGAGGCCGAGCTCCTACAATGAGCAGTTCTTC. Its translation is CASVGASGRPSSYNEQFF.

Comment on this clone: A far more abundant clone sits one base away, making this likely a read error. The J gene is TRBJ2-3, the V gene TRBV18; the D is unclear. Deletions cut 8 bases from V and 5 bases from J, with 11 bases between. This CDR3 region has 12 residues. Germline CDR1 reads KGHSH; CDR2 reads LQKENI. Here the CDR3 reads CASPRSVDTQYF. The CDR3 nucleotides read TGTGCCAGCCCACGCTCGGTAGATACGCAGTATTTT.

This clone came up once. The chain links TRBV2 to TRBJ2-5, with 11 bases matching TRBD2. V lost 1 base, J lost 4 bases, and 2 bases stayed unmatched. The CDR3 has 15 residues. CDR1 is SNHLY and CDR2 is FYNNEI in the germline V gene. As DNA, the CDR3 is TGTGCCAGCAGTGAAGTAGCGGGAGGGGGAGAGACCCAGTACTTC. Its protein product is CASSEVAGGGETQYF.

This chain links TRBV5-1 with TRBJ2-5, with TRBD1 identical over 7 bases. Trimming took 4 bases from V and 0 from J; bases not matched to a gene: 3. Germline loops: CDR1 SGHRS, CDR2 YFSETQ. The CDR3 spans 14 residues. The CDR3 region is CASSPQGNQETQYF. In nucleotides, the CDR3 is TGCGCCAGCAGCCCACAGGGGAACCAAGAGACCCAGTACTTC. Based on the CDR3 plus reference TRBV5-1 and TRBJ2-5, the full variable domain is KAGVTQTPRYLIKTRGQQVTLSCSPISGHRSVSWYQQTPGQGLQFLFEYFSETQRNKGNFPGRFSGRQFSNSRSEMNVSTLELGDSALYLCASSPQGNQETQYFGPGTRLLVL.

The chain couples TRBV5-6 to TRBJ2-1; 8 bases are a match to TRBD1. CDR3 size: 12 residues. The J segment lost 15 bases and the V segment lost 3 bases, leaving 8 bases of the junction unmatched. The V gene's germline CDR1 is SGHDT and CDR2 YYEEEE. In nucleotides, the CDR3 is TGTGCCAGCAGCTGGGTCGGACAGGGTGGGTTCTTC. Translating it yields CASSWVGQGGFF.

This clone came up many times. The CDR3 sequence is CASSQGWGYTF. The DNA for the CDR3 is TGTGCCAGCAGCCAAGGATGGGGCTACACCTTC. The V gene is TRBV14, the J gene TRBJ1-2; unclear D gene. V lost 1 base and J lost 8, with 5 bases in between. CDR3 length: 11 residues. Per germline, CDR1 SGHDN and CDR2 FVKESK.

This clone showed up just once. The chain links TRBV5-1 to TRBJ2-1; 11 bases line up with TRBD2. Germline V CDR1 and CDR2: SGHRS, YFSETQ. The CDR3 totals 17 residues. With V trimmed by 1 base and J by 3 bases, 6 bases remained unmatched. CDR3 loop: CASSLFSGRAGYNEQFF. The CDR3 bases are TGCGCCAGCAGCTTGTTTAGCGGGAGGGCCGGCTACAATGAGCAGTTCTTC.

The chain links TRBV5-4 to TRBJ2-3, with D maybe TRBD2 (6 bases). The V and J ends lost 0 bases and 3 bases respectively, with 11 bases between them. The germline gives CDR1 SGHNT, CDR2 YYREEE (reference sequence). The CDR3 length is 15 residues. For the CDR3, the DNA is TGTGCCAGCAGCTTGGGAGGGAGGAAAACAGATACGCAGTATTTT. This translates into CASSLGGRKTDTQYF.

This chain connects TRBV11-1 to TRBJ1-1; D is unresolved. This CDR3 is built from 14 residues. The ends were cut back, 1 base at V and 1 base at J, with 7 bases in the middle. CDR1 and CDR2 from the germline V gene are SGHAT and FQDESV (reference sequence). Here the CDR3 reads CASSLVPGNTEAFF. The CDR3 nucleotides are TGTGCCAGCAGCTTAGTTCCGGGGAACACTGAAGCTTTCTTT.

This clone has ten or more counts. The chain is built from TRBV7-9 and TRBJ2-7, with 12 bases identical to TRBD1. Germline loops: CDR1 SEHNR, CDR2 FQNEAQ (reference sequence). The CDR3 has 19 residues. V lost 5 bases to trimming and J lost 0 bases; unmatched junction nucleotides: 14. CDR3 in DNA: TGTGCCAGCAGCCTTGCTCCCGGGACAGGGGGCTTCCGCTCCTACGAGCAGTACTTC. Its protein is CASSLAPGTGGFRSYEQYF. Looking up the rest from reference TRBV7-9 and TRBJ2-7 gives the full variable domain: DTGVSQNPRHKITKRGQNVTFRCDPISEHNRLYWYRQTLGQGPEFLTYFQNEAQLEKSRLLSDRFSAERPKGSFSTLEIQRTEQGDSAMYLCASSLAPGTGGFRSYEQYFGPGTRLTVT.

V gene TRBV7-2 combines with J gene TRBJ2-1, with 15 bases that match TRBD2. After removal of 5 bases from V and 9 bases from J, the junction contained 8 bases not matched to a gene. The CDR3 extends over 16 amino acids. The germline gives CDR1 SGHTA, CDR2 FQGNSA. The CDR3 coding sequence is TGTGCCAGCAGCCCAACCGGACTAGCGGGAGGGACTGAGCAGTTCTTC. Translation: CASSPTGLAGGTEQFF.

The V call is TRBV19, the J call TRBJ2-5, with 7 bases lining up with TRBD2. The germline V gene encodes CDR1 LNHDA and CDR2 SQIVND (reference sequence). V gave up 2 bases and J gave up 1 base; unmatched junction bases: 4. This CDR3 comprises 15 residues. CDR3 sequence reads: CASSISLATQETQYF. The CDR3 DNA sequence: TGTGCCAGTAGTATATCACTAGCGACCCAAGAGACCCAGTACTTC.

This clone was detected once. This chain uses TRBV6-6 with TRBJ2-7; 8 bases line up with TRBD1. With 5 bases clipped from V and 4 bases from J, the junction kept 7 bases outside the gene matches. Germline loops: CDR1 MNHNY, CDR2 SVGAGI (reference sequence). This CDR3 contains 14 residues. This CDR3 is CASSPRDRPYEQYF. CDR3 nucleotide sequence: TGTGCCAGCAGTCCCCGGGACAGGCCTTACGAGCAGTACTTC.

CDR3 sequence: CSVEDQVTTNEKLFF. CDR3 nucleotides: TGCAGCGTTGAAGATCAGGTTACAACTAATGAAAAACTGTTTTTT. This rearrangement joins TRBV29-1 to TRBJ1-4; unclear D gene. Deletions cut 0 bases from V and 0 bases from J, with 8 bases between. The CDR3 is made up of 15 amino acids. Germline V CDR1 and CDR2: SQVTM, ANQGSEA.

The chain is built from TRBV6-1 and TRBJ2-1, with D unclear. This CDR3 region has 13 residues. V lost 11 bases and J lost 2, with 13 bases in between. Looked up from germline, CDR1 is MNHNS and CDR2 is SASEGT. In DNA, the CDR3 is TGTGCCTCGCCCGATTATGCCTACAATGAGCAGTTCTTC. It encodes CASPDYAYNEQFF.

A single count supports this clone. V and J are TRBV7-6 and TRBJ2-7; D is unresolved. V was trimmed by 2 bases and J by 1 base, leaving 6 bases between them. The CDR3 is 13 amino acids. Germline V gene data show CDR1 as SGHVS and CDR2 as FNYEAQ. The CDR3 sequence: CASSLSASYEQYF. CDR3 in DNA: TGTGCCAGCAGCTTATCAGCGTCCTACGAGCAGTACTTC.

This sequence joins TRBV19 and TRBJ2-7; TRBD2 aligns across 7 bases. The CDR3 sequence is 15 residues long. Germline-derived CDR1 and CDR2 are LNHDA and SQIVND (reference sequence). J gave up 3 bases and V 2 bases, and 7 bases lay outside the gene matches. This CDR3 reads CASSIQSGGGYEQYF. The CDR3 DNA follows: TGTGCCAGTAGTATACAATCGGGAGGTGGCTACGAGCAGTACTTC.